The clone carrying this T cell receptor (beta chain) occurred many times. The antigen is not known. V lost 4 bases to trimming and J lost 5 bases; unmatched junction nucleotides: 5. Germline-derived CDR1 and CDR2 are SGHTA and FQGNSA. CDR3 size: 16 residues. This entry comes from a study of post-analysis software for immune sequencing data. Study information: The patients showed relapsing-remitting, secondary progressive and progressive-relapsing multiple sclerosis courses.

Findings of the study overall: TRBV5-6, TRBV5-1 and TRBV20-1 belonged to a set of roughly five TRBV segments that were more frequent in patients than controls. Significantly lower normalized Chao1 diversity was seen in multiple sclerosis patients than in controls.

The library was made from cDNA and included unique molecular identifiers. TCRdb fed the PCR reads into MiXCR, producing one record per CDR3 protein. Of approximately 440,000 distinct CDR3 sequences listed, around 40% were seen once; the top ten hold 9% to 13%. The source material was blood. This rearrangement joins TRBV7-2 to TRBJ2-3; TRBD2 matches at 14 bases. This clonotype originated in a girl aged 10 to 17 with multiple sclerosis. This chain's CDR3 is CASSSGLAGEVDTQYF. For the CDR3, the DNA is TGTGCCAGCAGCTCGGGACTAGCGGGAGAGGTAGATACGCAGTATTTT.